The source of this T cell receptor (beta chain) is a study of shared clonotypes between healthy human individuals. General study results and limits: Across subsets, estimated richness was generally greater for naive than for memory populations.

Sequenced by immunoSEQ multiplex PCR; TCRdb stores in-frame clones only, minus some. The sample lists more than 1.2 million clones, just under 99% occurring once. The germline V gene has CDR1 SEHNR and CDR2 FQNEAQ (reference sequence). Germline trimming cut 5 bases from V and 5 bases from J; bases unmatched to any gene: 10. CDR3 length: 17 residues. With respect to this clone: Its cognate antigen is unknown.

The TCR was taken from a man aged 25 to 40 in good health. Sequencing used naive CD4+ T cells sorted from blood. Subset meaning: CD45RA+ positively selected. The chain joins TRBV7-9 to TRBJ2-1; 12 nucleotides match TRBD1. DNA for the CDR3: TGTGCCAGCAGCGAAAGGGGACAGGGGGCGATCGACAATGAGCAGTTCTTC. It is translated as CASSERGQGAIDNEQFF.